A selection of T cell receptor beta chains follows, all from one sample in a study of blood T cell repertoires in COVID-19. Data came from immunoSEQ multiplex PCR; TCRdb stores just in-frame clones and leaves some out. The data contain approximately 110,000 clones, roughly 80% of them singletons. Sample: peripheral blood. The receptors come from an older man with COVID-19, enrolled during active disease. Each CDR3 is given with its conserved first and last residue. The D gene is left open where the match is weak. Some rows mark clone size as missing; the rest say once, few, many or name a class of expanded clone.

clone_size,v_call,d_call,j_call,cdr3_nt,cdr3_aa
NA,TRBV27,TRBD2,TRBJ2-1,TGTGCCAGCAGTTTATTCCATACTAGCGGGATGATCGATGAGCAGTTCTTC,CASSLFHTSGMIDEQFF
NA,TRBV6-4,TRBD2,TRBJ2-7,TGTGCCAGCAGTGACTCGCAAGTAGCGGGAGAGTTCTCCTACGAGCAGTACTTC,CASSDSQVAGEFSYEQYF
few,TRBV5-1,TRBD2,TRBJ2-7,TGCGCCAGCAGCTTACTAGCGTCTGGCGAGCAGTACTTC,CASSLLASGEQYF
once,TRBV18,TRBD2,TRBJ2-3,TGTGCCAGCTCACCAGAGCGGACTAGCGGTACCACTAGCACAGATACGCAGTATTTT,CASSPERTSGTTSTDTQYF
NA,TRBV12-3/TRBV12-4,TRBD1,TRBJ1-6,TGTGCCAGCAGCGACAGGGGTAATTCACCCCTCCACTTT,CASSDRGNSPLHF
NA,TRBV30,TRBD1,TRBJ2-6,TGTGCCTGGAGTTTAATAGGACAGGGAAGGGCTGGGGCCAACGTCCTGACTTTC,CAWSLIGQGRAGANVLTF
NA,TRBV11-3,TRBD1,TRBJ1-1,TGTGCCAGCAGCTCGGGACAGGGGGTCGCTGAAGCTTTCTTT,CASSSGQGVAEAFF
NA,TRBV2,NA,TRBJ2-7,TGTGCCAGCAAAAACCAGGCCCTTGCCTACGAGCAGTACTTC,CASKNQALAYEQYF
NA,TRBV6-6,TRBD1,TRBJ2-7,TGTGCCAGCAGGTTATCGGGACAGGGGTTCTACGAGCAGTACTTC,CASRLSGQGFYEQYF
NA,TRBV11-3,NA,TRBJ2-6,TGTGCCAGCAGCTCCGGTTCCTCTGGGGCCAACGTCCTGACTTTC,CASSSGSSGANVLTF
NA,TRBV7-9,NA,TRBJ1-6,TGTGCCAGCAGCTTAGTAACCCAGAATTACCCCCTCCACTTT,CASSLVTQNYPLHF
many,TRBV20-1,NA,TRBJ1-4,TGCAGTGCTAGTCGCCGGGGGTCTGAAAAACTGTTTTTT,CSASRRGSEKLFF
NA,TRBV13,NA,TRBJ1-5,TGTGCCAGCAGCTTAAGGAAACAGGGTAAGGTGAATCAGCCCCAGCATTTT,CASSLRKQGKVNQPQHF
NA,TRBV6-5,TRBD1,TRBJ2-7,TGTGCCAGCAGCCTCCACGGACAGGGAGACTACGAGCAGTACTTC,CASSLHGQGDYEQYF
NA,TRBV4-1,TRBD1,TRBJ1-2,TGCGCCAGCAGCCTCCGATTGACAGGGGGCCAGAATGGCTACACCTTC,CASSLRLTGGQNGYTF
NA,TRBV7-2,NA,TRBJ1-3,TGTGCCAGCAGCCCGGCGGCTGGAACCACCATATATTTT,CASSPAAGTTIYF
NA,TRBV7-3,TRBD2,TRBJ2-1,TGTGCCAGCAGCTGGCGACTAGCGGGACCCAATGAGCAGTTCTTC,CASSWRLAGPNEQFF
NA,TRBV2,TRBD1,TRBJ1-2,TGTGCCAGCTATTCGGGACAGGGTGGCTACACCTTC,CASYSGQGGYTF
NA,TRBV4-1,TRBD1,TRBJ2-7,TGCGCCAGCAGCCCGCCCGGGACAGGGGCAACCTACGAGCAGTACTTC,CASSPPGTGATYEQYF
NA,TRBV18,NA,TRBJ1-5,TGTGCCAGCTCACCATTAACAGAAAATCAGCCCCAGCATTTT,CASSPLTENQPQHF
NA,TRBV5-1,NA,TRBJ2-3,TGCGCCAGCAGGCTAGCGCCCACAGATACGCAGTATTTT,CASRLAPTDTQYF
NA,TRBV6-6,NA,TRBJ2-7,TGTGCCAGCAGAACTGGGGGGAGTTATTACGAGCAGTACTTC,CASRTGGSYYEQYF
NA,TRBV6-5,TRBD2,TRBJ2-5,TGTGCCAGCAGTTACGGGGTCGGCGGGAGGAAGGAGACCCAGTACTTC,CASSYGVGGRKETQYF
NA,TRBV4-2,TRBD2,TRBJ2-3,TGTGCCAGCAGCCAAGATAGATTAGCGGGAGGCACAGATACGCAGTATTTT,CASSQDRLAGGTDTQYF
NA,TRBV15,NA,TRBJ1-2,TGTGCCACCAGCAGAGACCTGACAGTTAACTATGGCTACACCTTC,CATSRDLTVNYGYTF
NA,TRBV28,TRBD1,TRBJ1-1,TGTGCCAGCAGTTTGATGGCAGGGGGCGGCACTGAAGCTTTCTTT,CASSLMAGGGTEAFF
NA,TRBV7-3,TRBD2,TRBJ2-1,TGTGCCAGCAGCTTTCTAAGCGGGGTTTCCTACAATGAGCAGTTCTTC,CASSFLSGVSYNEQFF
NA,TRBV15,TRBD1,TRBJ1-1,TGTGCCACCAGCACGGCGGACAGGCAAGCTTTCTTT,CATSTADRQAFF
NA,TRBV11-3,TRBD2,TRBJ2-7,TGTGCCAGCAGCCCTAGCGGGAGTCACGAGCAGTACTTC,CASSPSGSHEQYF
NA,TRBV28,NA,TRBJ2-1,TGTGCCATCTCGACAGGTACCTACAATGAGCAGTTCTTC,CAISTGTYNEQFF
NA,TRBV5-1,TRBD2,TRBJ2-3,TGCGCCAGCAGCCCCCCGGGACTAGCGGGAGGTTTCCTCAGCACAGATACGCAGTATTTT,CASSPPGLAGGFLSTDTQYF
NA,TRBV27,NA,TRBJ1-1,TGTGCCAGCAGTTTCAGGGGCGCTGAAGCTTTCTTT,CASSFRGAEAFF
NA,TRBV10-1,TRBD2,TRBJ2-5,TGCGCCAGCAGTGAGCGAGCGGGAGGCGAGACCCAGTACTTC,CASSERAGGETQYF
NA,TRBV6-1,NA,TRBJ1-2,TGTGCCAGCAGTAGCTTAGGAGGGAGCTATGGCTACACCTTC,CASSSLGGSYGYTF
NA,TRBV11-1,TRBD2,TRBJ2-2,TGTGCCAGCAGCTCAGGACTAGCGGGAGGTCGAGGGGAGCTGTTTTTT,CASSSGLAGGRGELFF
once,TRBV18,NA,TRBJ1-1,TGTGCCAGCTCACCACCTCTCCTGAACACTGAAGCTTTCTTT,CASSPPLLNTEAFF
NA,TRBV28,TRBD1,TRBJ1-6,TGTGCCAGCAGCCCTCCCGGACAGGGGTTTCCACCCCTCCACTTT,CASSPPGQGFPPLHF
NA,TRBV13,NA,TRBJ2-7,TGTGCCAGCAGCGCTACGACTGCCCTCGAGCAGTACTTC,CASSATTALEQYF
NA,TRBV2,NA,TRBJ1-5,TGTGCCAGCAGTGGAGAGGGTCAGCCCCAGCATTTT,CASSGEGQPQHF
many,TRBV19,NA,TRBJ1-6,TGTGCCAGTAGTATAGTGGTCAGTTCACCCCTCCACTTT,CASSIVVSSPLHF
NA,TRBV29-1,NA,TRBJ2-1,TGCAGCGCATTCTTGAGTACCAATGAGCAGTTCTTC,CSAFLSTNEQFF
NA,TRBV7-9,NA,TRBJ2-2,TGTGCCAGCAGCGGACTAATGACAGGGTCCACCGGGGAGCTGTTTTTT,CASSGLMTGSTGELFF
NA,TRBV28,NA,TRBJ2-3,TGTGCCAGTAGGGGGAGCAGCACTAGCACAGATACGCAGTATTTT,CASRGSSTSTDTQYF
NA,TRBV11-2,TRBD1,TRBJ1-6,TGTGCCAGCAGCTTAGGTGGGACAGGCACCAATTCACCCCTCCACTTT,CASSLGGTGTNSPLHF
NA,TRBV6-5,TRBD1,TRBJ1-5,TGTGCCAGCAAACGGGACAGGGGGAACTATCAGCCCCAGCATTTT,CASKRDRGNYQPQHF
few,TRBV6-1,TRBD2,TRBJ2-3,TGTGCCAGCAGTGAGGGTACTAGCGGGAGACAGTATTTT,CASSEGTSGRQYF
NA,TRBV7-6,NA,TRBJ1-2,TGTGCCAGCAGCTTAGGGCGGACAGATACGGTCCGGTATGGCTACACCTTC,CASSLGRTDTVRYGYTF
few,TRBV27,TRBD2,TRBJ2-1,TGTGCCAGCAGTCGAGCGGGAGGGATCTACAATGAGCAGTTCTTC,CASSRAGGIYNEQFF
NA,TRBV7-2,TRBD1,TRBJ2-1,TGTGCCAGCAGCGTCGGGACAGTGCCCCTACCGAAGCAGTTCTTC,CASSVGTVPLPKQFF
NA,TRBV19,TRBD1,TRBJ1-5,TGTGCCAGTAGTATAGTTGTCGGGACAGGGAGTAATCAGCCCCAGCATTTT,CASSIVVGTGSNQPQHF
few,TRBV11-3,NA,TRBJ2-1,TGTGCCAGCAGCTTAGGAGGAGCGGTCAATGAGCAGTTCTTC,CASSLGGAVNEQFF
NA,TRBV7-6,TRBD1,TRBJ2-7,TGTGCCAGCAGCGGTAGGGCCGGGACAGGGGTGGGGGAGCAGTACTTC,CASSGRAGTGVGEQYF
NA,TRBV5-8,TRBD1,TRBJ2-1,TGTGCCAGCAGTCCCGACAGGGGGTACAATGAGCAGTTCTTC,CASSPDRGYNEQFF
NA,TRBV9,TRBD2,TRBJ2-4,TGTGCCAGCAGCGTGGTCGCGGGAGCAAACATTCAGTACTTC,CASSVVAGANIQYF
NA,TRBV28,TRBD1,TRBJ2-7,TGTGCCAGCAGGGCCCTACAGGGGATTCCCTCCTACGAGCAGTACTTC,CASRALQGIPSYEQYF
NA,TRBV20-1,NA,TRBJ1-1,TGCAGTGCTAGTTATACAGGGACGAACACTGAAGCTTTCTTT,CSASYTGTNTEAFF
few,TRBV2,NA,TRBJ1-5,TGTGCCAGCAGGGCCCAGGGGATCAATAATCAGCCCCAGCATTTT,CASRAQGINNQPQHF